This T cell receptor beta chain was sequenced for a study of long-term antiretroviral therapy in people with HIV. This CDR3 is 15 amino acids long. CDR1 LNHDA and CDR2 SQIVND come from the germline V gene (reference sequence). Trimming removed 2 bases from V and 5 bases from J; junction bases left unmatched: 5. With survey level as its setting, the immunoSEQ assay was v3.0. Profiling relied on immunoSEQ multiplex PCR, and the TCRdb table lists in-frame clones only, not all of them. This table has about 11,000 clones, about 80% appearing once. Specimen: unsorted PBMCs, collected 7.2 years after starting antiretroviral therapy. The sequence derives from a man aged 45 to 65 with HIV. J is TRBJ2-3 and V is TRBV19; 9 bases align to TRBD1. The CDR3 bases are TGTGCCAGTAGTATAACAGGGGGCAGGGGAGATACGCAGTATTTT. This encodes CASSITGGRGDTQYF.